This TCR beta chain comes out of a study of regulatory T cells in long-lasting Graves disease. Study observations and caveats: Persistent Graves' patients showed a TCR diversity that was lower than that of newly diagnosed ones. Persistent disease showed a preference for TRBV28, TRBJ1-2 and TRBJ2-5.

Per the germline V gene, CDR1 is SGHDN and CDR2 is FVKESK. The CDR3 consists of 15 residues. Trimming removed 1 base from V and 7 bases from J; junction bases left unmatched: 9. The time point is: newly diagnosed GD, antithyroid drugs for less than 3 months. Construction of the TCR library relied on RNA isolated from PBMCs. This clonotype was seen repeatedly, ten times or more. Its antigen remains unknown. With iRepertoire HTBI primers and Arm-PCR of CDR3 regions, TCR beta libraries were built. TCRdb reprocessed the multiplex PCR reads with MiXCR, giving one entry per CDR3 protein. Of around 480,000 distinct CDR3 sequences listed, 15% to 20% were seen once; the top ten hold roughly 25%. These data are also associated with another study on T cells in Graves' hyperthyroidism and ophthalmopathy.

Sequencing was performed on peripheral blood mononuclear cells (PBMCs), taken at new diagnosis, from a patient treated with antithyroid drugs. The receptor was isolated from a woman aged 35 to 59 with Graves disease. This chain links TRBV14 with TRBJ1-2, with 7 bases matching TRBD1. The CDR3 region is CASSQVEGTVRGYTF. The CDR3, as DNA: TGTGCCAGCAGCCAAGTGGAGGGGACAGTTCGTGGCTACACCTTC.